This entry lists 13 T cell receptor beta chains sequenced from one sample in a study of immune evolution from preneoplasia to lung adenocarcinoma. Clones were sequenced by immunoSEQ multiplex PCR, and TCRdb holds only the in-frame ones, with some missing. The table has about 6,300 clones, around 77% seen once. Sequenced sample: FFPE minimally invasive lung adenocarcinoma tissue. The receptors shown here come from a person between 65 and 80 years old with lung adenocarcinoma.

V and J are TRBV28 and TRBJ2-7; tentative D call: TRBD1 (6 bases). Germline V gene lookup returns CDR1 MDHEN and CDR2 SYDVKM. Trimming removed 6 bases from V and 4 bases from J, with 16 bases in between. This CDR3 is 14 amino acids long. The CDR3 DNA reads TGTGCCAGCAGGGAAACAGGGATGGGGTACGAGCAGTACTTC. Translating gives CASRETGMGYEQYF.

For the CDR3, the DNA is TGTGCCATCGGTGAGGGCCCCGGCTACGAGCAGTACGTC. Protein: CAIGEGPGYEQYV. The V gene is TRBV10-3, the J gene TRBJ2-7; D possibly corresponds to TRBD2 (5 bases). CDR1 is ENHRY, CDR2 SYGVKD, per germline. The CDR3 sequence is 13 residues long.

CDR3 region: CASNFREPSYEQYF. Written as DNA, the CDR3 is TGTGCCAGCAATTTCAGGGAACCCTCCTACGAGCAGTACTTC. The chain is built from TRBV6-5 and TRBJ2-7; a weak D match, TRBD1 (5 bases). CDR1 is MNHEY, CDR2 SVGAGI, per germline. The CDR3 runs to 14 residues. The V end was cut by 7 bases, the J end by 0 bases, with 13 bases between.

The gene calls are TRBV6-5 and TRBJ1-4; no reliable D call. Germline CDR1 reads MNHEY; CDR2 reads SVGAGI. Trimming took 2 bases from V and 4 from J, leaving 14 bases between them. The CDR3 length is 16 residues. DNA of the CDR3: TGTGCCAGCAGTTACACCTCGGGAGTGAGTAATGAAAAACTGTTTTTT. The encoded protein is CASSYTSGVSNEKLFF.

The chain combines TRBV7-3 with TRBJ2-1, with 7 bases lining up with TRBD2. The CDR3 is made up of 15 amino acids. After removal of 5 bases from V and 0 bases from J, the junction contained 4 bases not matched to a gene. Germline loops: CDR1 SGHTA, CDR2 FQGTGA. As DNA, the CDR3 is TGTGCCAGCAGCAGAGCGGGGACCTCCTACAATGAGCAGTTCTTC. Its protein product is CASSRAGTSYNEQFF. The full variable domain, in which reference TRBV7-3 and TRBJ2-1 provide the parts outside the CDR3, is GAGVSQTPSNKVTEKGKYVELRCDPISGHTALYWYRQSLGQGPEFLIYFQGTGAADDSGLPNDRFFAVRPEGSVSTLKIQRTERGDSAVYLCASSRAGTSYNEQFFGPGTRLTVL.

Here the CDR3 DNA reads TGTGCCGCGGAGGATGACAGGTCTAGCACAGATACGCAGTATTTT. This gives the protein CAAEDDRSSTDTQYF. The genes are TRBV10-3 and TRBJ2-3; perhaps TRBD1 as D (6 bases). The germline V gene has CDR1 ENHRY and CDR2 SYGVKD. The CDR3 is made up of 15 amino acids. Trimming took off 11 bases at V and 0 bases at J, with 18 bases between the two ends.

V gene TRBV7-8 combines with J gene TRBJ2-2; D remains unclear. The CDR3 consists of 18 residues. Germline CDR1 is SGHVS and CDR2 is FQNEAQ. With 5 bases removed from V and 1 base from J, the gap between germline ends came to 20 bases. The CDR3, as DNA: TGTGCCAGCAGCACACGACGTTCTTGGGCAGGGAACACCGGGGAGCTGTTTTTT. Translation gives CASSTRRSWAGNTGELFF.

This chain uses TRBV11-3 with TRBJ2-1, with D unclear. CDR1 SGHNT and CDR2 YENEEA come from the germline V gene. CDR3 length equals 13 residues. Trimming removed 2 bases at V and 7 bases at J, with 9 bases between. The CDR3 spells CASSLTTRNEQFF. CDR3 coding DNA: TGTGCCAGCAGCTTAACTACAAGGAATGAGCAGTTCTTC.

The V and J genes are TRBV5-1 and TRBJ2-3; D is perhaps TRBD1 or TRBD2 (5 bases each). The CDR3 runs to 17 residues. The ends were cut back, 1 base at V and 4 bases at J, with 19 bases in the middle. Germline lookup yields CDR1 SGHRS and CDR2 YFSETQ. CDR3: CASSLQVGVTASDTQYF. CDR3 in DNA: TGCGCCAGCAGCTTGCAAGTGGGGGTGACGGCATCAGATACGCAGTATTTT.

This clone has a single count. The chain couples TRBV5-1 to TRBJ1-2, with D perhaps matching TRBD1 (5 bases). This CDR3 spans 16 amino acids. Trimming removed 0 bases from V and 3 bases from J, with 15 bases in between. The germline V gene encodes CDR1 SGHRS and CDR2 YFSETQ. DNA for the CDR3: TGCGCCAGCAGCTTGGCCCCAGGGAACAGAGACTATGGCTACACCTTC. This codes for CASSLAPGNRDYGYTF.

This clone was observed once. This chain joins TRBV7-9 and TRBJ1-1, with no clear D. The length of the CDR3 is 13 residues. The V end was cut by 2 bases, the J end by 4 bases, with 8 bases between. CDR1 is SEHNR, CDR2 FQNEAQ, per germline (reference sequence). The CDR3 region has the DNA TGTGCCAGCAGCTTATCGTACGTCACTGAAGCTTTCTTT. It encodes CASSLSYVTEAFF.

The chain recombines TRBV27 with TRBJ2-2, with a tentative D call TRBD2 (6 bases). V was pared by 1 base and J by 4 bases, with 19 bases between. CDR3 length: 18 residues. Looked up from germline, CDR1 is MNHEY and CDR2 is SMNVEV (reference sequence). CDR3 protein: CASSLFRVGGTPTGELFF. The CDR3 nucleotides are TGTGCCAGCAGTTTATTCAGGGTAGGCGGGACCCCCACCGGGGAGCTGTTTTTT.

J is TRBJ1-2 and V is TRBV2; 7 nucleotides line up with TRBD1. CDR1 and CDR2 from the germline V gene are SNHLY and FYNNEI. J gave up 7 bases and V 9 bases, and 14 bases lay outside the gene matches. The CDR3 covers 14 residues. CDR3 in DNA: TGTGCCAGTATACTGAGCAGGGGGATCGGTGGCTACACCTTC. This translates into CASILSRGIGGYTF.